Shown below are 20 T cell receptor beta chains from a single sample sequenced in a study of blood T cell repertoires in COVID-19. Libraries were prepared by immunoSEQ multiplex PCR; TCRdb keeps only in-frame clonotypes and omits some of them. Altogether around 300,000 clones are present, 70% to 90% being singletons, with the ten largest covering around 10%. Sequencing was done on a sample of peripheral blood. The receptors originated from a woman aged 70-85 years with acute or convalescent COVID-19.

CDR3 sequence (DNA): TGCAGCGTTCTAGGAGGAATGAACACTGAAGCTTTCTTT. This codes for CSVLGGMNTEAFF. The chain links TRBV29-1 to TRBJ1-1; D gene ambiguous. V was clipped by 5 bases and J by 0 bases, with 10 bases between them. Germline V gives CDR1 SQVTM, CDR2 ANQGSEA. The CDR3 runs 13 residues.

The rearrangement joins TRBV5-1 to TRBJ2-5; weak D call: TRBD1 (5 bases). Germline-derived CDR1 and CDR2 are SGHRS and YFSETQ. Trimming shortened V by 5 bases and J by 5 bases, and 16 bases separated the two germline ends. The CDR3 has 14 amino acids. CDR3 nucleotides: TGCGCCAGCAGGAGCAGGGCCGGGCAGGAGACCCAGTACTTC. This sequence encodes CASRSRAGQETQYF.

The rearrangement links TRBV6-4 to TRBJ2-1; 7 nucleotides agree with TRBD2. The junction had 2 bases not matched to a gene; V was cut back by 4 bases and J by 8 bases. Germline V gene sequence: CDR1 MRHNA, CDR2 SNTAGT. The CDR3 has 12 amino acids. The CDR3 DNA reads as TGTGCCAGCAGTGTCGCGGGGGATGAGCAGTTCTTC. It is translated as CASSVAGDEQFF.

This rearrangement joins TRBV7-3 to TRBJ2-5; maybe TRBD2 (5 bases). Trimming stripped 3 bases from V and 4 bases from J, with 15 bases between. This CDR3 is 15 amino acids long. Germline CDR1 is SGHTA and CDR2 is FQGTGA. In DNA form, the CDR3 reads TGTGCCAGCAGCTTTATGAAGGGAGCCAGAGAGACCCAGTACTTC. Encoded protein: CASSFMKGARETQYF.

This CDR3 is CASSFAGQTNSPLHF. In DNA, the CDR3 is TGTGCCAGCAGCTTTGCGGGACAGACAAATTCACCCCTCCACTTT. The V and J genes are TRBV7-9 and TRBJ1-6, with 7 bases lining up with TRBD1. V lost 3 bases, J lost 7 bases, and 6 bases stayed unmatched. The CDR3 consists of 15 residues. Germline assignment: CDR1 SEHNR and CDR2 FQNEAQ (reference sequence).

The chain joins TRBV12-3 or TRBV12-4 to TRBJ1-1, with D unresolved. Deletions cut 5 bases from V and 6 bases from J, with 10 bases between. This CDR3 has 12 amino acids. CDR3 DNA sequence: TGTGCCAGCAGTCTGAGGTGGGCTGAAGCTTTCTTT. Translating gives CASSLRWAEAFF.

The chain combines TRBV6-6 with TRBJ1-1; a possible D gene is TRBD1 (5 bases). Between the trimmed V and J ends, which lost 5 bases and 3 bases, there was a span of 10 bases. CDR3 length equals 13 residues. Germline CDR1 reads MNHNY; CDR2 reads SVGAGI (reference sequence). CDR3 amino acids: CASSNSGDTEAFF. CDR3 DNA: TGTGCCAGCAGTAATTCGGGGGACACTGAAGCTTTCTTT.

V usage is TRBV2 and J usage is TRBJ1-2; TRBD1 matches at 7 bases. After removal of 3 bases from V and 0 bases from J, the junction contained 10 bases not matched to a gene. Looked up from germline, CDR1 is SNHLY and CDR2 is FYNNEI. This CDR3 is built from 17 residues. CDR3 sequence: CASSEAGTARANYGYTF. The CDR3 region has the DNA TGTGCCAGCAGTGAGGCGGGGACAGCTCGGGCTAACTATGGCTACACCTTC.

V is TRBV10-3 and J is TRBJ2-7; 7 nucleotides align to TRBD1. Germline values: CDR1 ENHRY, CDR2 SYGVKD. V dropped 4 bases and J dropped 9; count of bases not matched to a gene: 6. The CDR3 has 12 residues. CDR3 residues: CAISVGTEVQYF. The CDR3, as DNA: TGTGCCATCAGTGTCGGGACAGAGGTGCAGTACTTC.

The CDR3: CASSLAGQNYGYTF. For the CDR3, the DNA is TGTGCCAGCAGCTTGGCCGGACAGAACTATGGCTACACCTTC. The J gene is TRBJ1-2, the V gene TRBV5-4; tentatively, D is TRBD1 (6 bases). Between the trimmed V and J ends, which lost 0 bases and 2 bases, there was a span of 8 bases. The CDR3 is 14 residues long. Germline CDR1 reads SGHNT; CDR2 reads YYREEE (reference sequence).

The genes are TRBV6-5 and TRBJ2-1; D perhaps matches TRBD2 (6 bases). This CDR3 contains 13 residues. Germline V gene lookup returns CDR1 MNHEY and CDR2 SVGAGI. Trimming cost V 6 bases and J 5 bases, with 11 bases left between them. In DNA, the CDR3 is TGTGCCAGCAGGGGGACTGCCAACAATGAGCAGTTCTTC. Translating it yields CASRGTANNEQFF.

The rearrangement uses TRBV30 and TRBJ2-5; tentative D call: TRBD2 (5 bases). V gave up 7 bases and J gave up 4 bases, with 13 bases separating them. The CDR3 extends over 12 amino acids. CDR1 is GTSNPN, CDR2 SVGIG, per germline (reference sequence). CDR3 DNA sequence: TGTGCCTACAACATGGGGAGAGAGACCCAGTACTTC. Translation gives CAYNMGRETQYF.

This sequence joins TRBV2 and TRBJ2-3, with TRBD2 matching over 9 bases. The CDR3 totals 15 residues. Germline assignment: CDR1 SNHLY and CDR2 FYNNEI. The ends lost 5 bases at V and 5 bases at J; junction bases unmatched: 8. CDR3 coding DNA: TGTGCCAGCAGTCGTTTAGCGGGGGCTGGAGATACGCAGTATTTT. Amino acids: CASSRLAGAGDTQYF.

J is TRBJ1-1 and V is TRBV6-5, with D perhaps TRBD1 (6 bases). CDR1 MNHEY and CDR2 SVGAGI come from the germline V gene. V lost 2 bases and J lost 4, with 11 bases in between. The CDR3 sequence is 14 residues long. DNA for the CDR3: TGTGCCAGCAGTTACGGGGGGGCCCCCACTGAAGCTTTCTTT. This gives the protein CASSYGGAPTEAFF.

This rearrangement joins TRBV9 to TRBJ2-1; TRBD2 matches at 7 bases. CDR1 SGDLS and CDR2 YYNGEE come from the germline V gene. This CDR3 comprises 15 residues. V shed 6 bases and J 1 base; nucleotides not matched to a gene: 7. CDR3 sequence: CASTAGGGSYNEQFF. The CDR3 DNA reads TGTGCCAGCACCGCCGGCGGGGGATCCTACAATGAGCAGTTCTTC.

The chain recombines TRBV2 with TRBJ2-7, with TRBD2 identical over 7 bases. The CDR3 contains 13 residues. The V gene's germline CDR1 is SNHLY and CDR2 FYNNEI. J lost 2 bases, V lost 5 bases, and 3 bases had no gene match. The CDR3 sequence is CASSSGAPYEQYF. Written as DNA, the CDR3 is TGTGCCAGCAGTAGCGGGGCCCCCTACGAGCAGTACTTC.

The chain combines TRBV5-1 with TRBJ1-4; a possible D gene is TRBD1 (6 bases). In germline, CDR1 is SGHRS, CDR2 YFSETQ. V lost 0 bases to trimming and J lost 5 bases, with 8 bases between them. This CDR3 is 14 amino acids long. The DNA for the CDR3 is TGCGCCAGCAGCTTGGGACAGGCGAATGAAAAACTGTTTTTT. This translates into CASSLGQANEKLFF.

This chain links TRBV9 with TRBJ1-1; the D gene is possibly TRBD1 (5 bases). This CDR3 has 16 residues. The V end was cut by 3 bases, the J end by 0 bases, with 15 bases between. Germline V CDR1 and CDR2: SGDLS, YYNGEE. CDR3 in DNA: TGTGCCAGCAGCGAATACCCCGGGGGAATGAACACTGAAGCTTTCTTT. Its protein product is CASSEYPGGMNTEAFF.

The V call is TRBV25-1, the J call TRBJ1-4; the D is unclear. The CDR3 runs to 13 residues. The V end was cut by 2 bases, the J end by 8 bases, with 9 bases between. CDR1 and CDR2 from the germline V gene are MGHDK and SYGVNS. The CDR3 DNA reads TGTGCCAGCAGTGAAAGCGGAGACGAAAAACTGTTTTTT. Encoded protein: CASSESGDEKLFF.

This clone was counted only a few times. V is TRBV7-2 and J is TRBJ1-5; the D gene is possibly TRBD1 (5 bases). Trimming removed 3 bases at V and 3 bases at J, with 9 bases between. There are 14 residues in the CDR3. Looked up from germline, CDR1 is SGHTA and CDR2 is FQGNSA. The CDR3 region has the DNA TGTGCCAGCAGCTTCTCAGGGAACAATCAGCCCCAGCATTTT. The encoded protein is CASSFSGNNQPQHF.